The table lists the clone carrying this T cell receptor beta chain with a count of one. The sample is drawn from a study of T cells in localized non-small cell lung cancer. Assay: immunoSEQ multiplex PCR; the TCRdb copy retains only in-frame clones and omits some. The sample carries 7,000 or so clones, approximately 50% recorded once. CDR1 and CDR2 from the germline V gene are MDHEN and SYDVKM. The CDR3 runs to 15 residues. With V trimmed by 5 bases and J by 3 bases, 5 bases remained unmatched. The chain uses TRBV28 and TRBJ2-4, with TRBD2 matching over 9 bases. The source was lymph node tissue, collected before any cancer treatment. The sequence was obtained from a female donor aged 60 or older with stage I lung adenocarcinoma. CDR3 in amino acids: CASSTHSGSKNIQYF. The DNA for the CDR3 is TGTGCCAGCAGTACACATAGCGGGAGCAAAAACATTCAGTACTTC.